Listed below are T cell receptor beta chains from one sample, sequenced in a study of memory CD8 T cells in hepatitis C reinfection. The data were produced by immunoSEQ multiplex PCR, yet TCRdb's version contains in-frame clones alone and is incomplete. The data contain 40,000 to 45,000 clones, around 89% of them seen just once; the ten biggest clones take up approximately 1.2%. Input material: naive CD8+ T cells sorted from blood. The source of these receptors is a man between 18 and 35 years old with hepatitis C virus infection. The CDR3 runs from the conserved cysteine through the conserved F or W. D genes are given only for firm matches. Clone size, where shown, is once, few, many, or a class for clones that have expanded.

TRBV5-6,.,TRBD1,TRBJ2-1,CASSWMTGYNEQFF,TGTGCCAGCAGCTGGATGACAGGGTACAATGAGCAGTTCTTC
TRBV19,once,.,TRBJ2-2,CASKGGPGELFF,TGTGCCAGTAAGGGGGGGCCCGGGGAGCTGTTTTTT
TRBV7-7,once,.,TRBJ2-5,CASSLEGYQETQYF,TGTGCTAGCAGCTTAGAGGGGTACCAAGAGACCCAGTACTTC
TRBV5-4,.,.,TRBJ2-7,CASSTGNTYEQYF,TGTGCCAGCAGTACAGGGAATACCTACGAGCAGTACTTC
TRBV6-1,few,.,TRBJ1-5,CASKGVVSNQPQHF,TGTGCCAGCAAGGGGGTTGTTAGCAATCAGCCCCAGCATTTT
TRBV19,.,TRBD1,TRBJ1-5,CASSQTGRQPQHF,TGTGCCAGTAGCCAGACAGGGAGACAGCCCCAGCATTTT
TRBV6-5,.,.,TRBJ1-1,CASSPQGGEAFF,TGTGCCAGCAGTCCACAGGGTGGTGAAGCTTTCTTT
TRBV6-5,.,.,TRBJ1-1,CASTPGKGPVAEAFF,TGTGCCAGCACTCCCGGTAAGGGGCCGGTCGCTGAAGCTTTCTTT
TRBV28,.,TRBD1,TRBJ1-5,CASMPTGSNQPQHF,TGTGCCAGCATGCCGACAGGGAGCAATCAGCCCCAGCATTTT
TRBV11-2,few,TRBD1,TRBJ2-2,CASSLPLDGTGLTGELFF,TGTGCCAGCAGCTTACCCCTCGACGGGACAGGGCTCACCGGGGAGCTGTTTTTT
TRBV7-6,.,TRBD1,TRBJ2-3,CASSLTGGLDTQYF,TGTGCCAGCAGCTTAACAGGGGGGTTGGATACGCAGTATTTT
TRBV27,.,.,TRBJ1-5,CASSLGGIDQPQHF,TGTGCCAGCAGTTTAGGCGGCATTGATCAGCCCCAGCATTTT
TRBV27,.,.,TRBJ1-1,CASSLSVFGGTEAFF,TGTGCCAGCAGTTTATCGGTCTTCGGGGGGACTGAAGCTTTCTTT
TRBV27,once,TRBD1,TRBJ1-3,CASARDSSGNTIYF,TGTGCCAGCGCCCGGGACAGCTCTGGAAACACCATATATTTT
TRBV10-2,.,.,TRBJ2-1,CASVPGLWDNEQFF,TGCGCCAGTGTCCCGGGACTCTGGGACAATGAGCAGTTCTTC
TRBV5-6,.,TRBD2,TRBJ2-7,CASSSPGTRGEYF,TGTGCCAGCAGCTCCCCCGGGACCCGGGGGGAGTACTTC
TRBV10-1,.,.,TRBJ1-1,CASSESAGLTEAFF,TGCGCCAGCAGTGAGTCGGCAGGGCTCACTGAAGCTTTCTTT
TRBV7-9,.,TRBD1,TRBJ2-7,CASSSDRGEKYF,TGTGCCAGCAGCTCCGACAGGGGGGAAAAGTACTTC
TRBV9,.,.,TRBJ1-1,CASSVEPDSTEAFF,TGTGCCAGCAGCGTAGAGCCCGATAGCACTGAAGCTTTCTTT
TRBV28,once,TRBD2,TRBJ2-3,CASSLGTSGTDTQYF,TGTGCCAGCAGTTTGGGGACTAGCGGCACAGATACGCAGTATTTT
TRBV19,once,TRBD2,TRBJ2-1,CASRPMGGSSYNEQFF,TGTGCCAGTAGACCTATGGGGGGGAGCTCCTACAATGAGCAGTTCTTC
TRBV6-6,.,TRBD1,TRBJ1-6,CASSYDRASPLHF,TGTGCCAGCAGTTACGACAGGGCTTCACCCCTCCACTTT
TRBV11-2,.,TRBD1,TRBJ2-3,CASSARGPITDTQYF,TGTGCCAGCAGCGCCAGGGGGCCCATCACAGATACGCAGTATTTT
TRBV5-8,.,TRBD1,TRBJ2-7,CASSHGQGDEQYF,TGTGCCAGCAGCCACGGACAGGGGGACGAGCAGTACTTC
TRBV27,.,.,TRBJ2-3,CASSLILRDTQYF,TGTGCCAGCAGTTTAATACTTCGGGATACGCAGTATTTT
TRBV6-5,.,.,TRBJ1-1,CASSYVAGVTEAFF,TGTGCCAGCAGTTACGTGGCAGGGGTCACTGAAGCTTTCTTT
TRBV29-1,.,.,TRBJ2-3,CSVDKAGTDTQYF,TGCAGCGTTGATAAGGCGGGGACAGATACGCAGTATTTT
TRBV7-9,.,TRBD2,TRBJ2-2,CASSFPNGGENTGELFF,TGTGCCAGCAGCTTTCCTAACGGGGGGGAAAACACCGGGGAGCTGTTTTTT
TRBV5-6,few,.,TRBJ1-1,CASSSAGSMNTEAFF,TGTGCCAGCAGCTCAGCCGGGAGCATGAACACTGAAGCTTTCTTT
TRBV11-2,.,.,TRBJ2-3,CASSLGYGGSTDTQYF,TGTGCCAGCAGCTTAGGTTATGGCGGGAGCACAGATACGCAGTATTTT
TRBV19,.,.,TRBJ1-2,CASSHDSRAYGYTF,TGTGCCAGTAGCCACGACTCCAGGGCCTATGGCTACACCTTC
TRBV4-3,.,TRBD1,TRBJ1-2,CASSPERTGIYGYTF,TGCGCCAGCAGCCCAGAGCGGACAGGGATTTATGGCTACACCTTC